The 20 T cell receptor beta chains listed next were all sequenced from one sample in a study of blood T cell repertoires in COVID-19 (dated by TCRdb to 2018 to 2020). The library came from the immunoSEQ multiplex PCR assay. TCRdb limited this immuneACCESS table to in-frame rearrangements with V and J called. A share of clones is missing; checked studies link under half to unresolved V genes, and the rest is unexplained. The sample profile shows roughly 63,000 clones; 85% to 90% of them were found once. The biggest ten clones account for 2.7% of the sample. Sequencing used peripheral blood. These TCRs come from a man aged 45-60 years with acute or convalescent COVID-19.

The V call is TRBV28, the J call TRBJ2-7; D remains unclear. V gave up 6 bases and J gave up 4 bases, with 7 bases separating them. Germline assignment: CDR1 MDHEN and CDR2 SYDVKM. This CDR3 is built from 11 residues. CDR3 DNA: TGTGCCAGCAGGGGCAAGTACGAGCAGTACGTC. The encoded protein is CASRGKYEQYV.

The V call is TRBV6-6, the J call TRBJ1-3; D remains ambiguous. Trimming took 0 bases from V and 0 from J, leaving 3 bases between them. The CDR3 spans 14 residues. In germline, CDR1 is MNHNY, CDR2 SVGAGI (reference sequence). Here the CDR3 DNA reads TGTGCCAGCAGTTACTCCGGCTCTGGAAACACCATATATTTT. Its translation is CASSYSGSGNTIYF.

The rearrangement uses TRBV2 and TRBJ2-4; D possibly corresponds to TRBD2 (6 bases). This CDR3 contains 13 residues. Germline CDR1 reads SNHLY; CDR2 reads FYNNEI. Trimming cost V 8 bases and J 14 bases, with 22 bases left between them. CDR3 bases: TGTGCCAGCTCCTTGGAGGGGAGTCCAAAGGAGTACTTC. This translates into CASSLEGSPKEYF.

The V call is TRBV4-3, the J call TRBJ2-1; TRBD1 matches 7 bases. From germline, CDR1 is LGHNA and CDR2 YSLEER. V lost 0 bases to trimming and J lost 7 bases; unmatched junction nucleotides: 12. This CDR3 contains 17 residues. This chain's CDR3 is CASSQDGTQTGWNEQFF. DNA of the CDR3: TGCGCCAGCAGCCAAGATGGGACCCAGACAGGGTGGAATGAGCAGTTCTTC.

The chain recombines TRBV18 with TRBJ1-1; D is possibly TRBD1 (6 bases). Trimming shortened V by 6 bases and J by 4 bases, and 21 bases separated the two germline ends. The CDR3 runs 16 residues. Germline lookup yields CDR1 KGHSH and CDR2 LQKENI. DNA for the CDR3: TGTGCCAGCTCGCCTGGGACACCTGATAGGGGCACTGAAGCTTTCTTT. Translation: CASSPGTPDRGTEAFF.

The chain links TRBV5-6 to TRBJ2-3, with 14 bases aligning to TRBD2. Germline V gene data show CDR1 as SGHDT and CDR2 as YYEEEE. The CDR3 has 17 amino acids. V was pared by 0 bases and J by 0 bases, with 0 bases of the junction left unmatched. CDR3 amino acids: CASSLGLAGGSTDTQYF. The CDR3 region has the DNA TGTGCCAGCAGCTTGGGACTAGCGGGAGGGAGCACAGATACGCAGTATTTT.

This chain uses TRBV2 with TRBJ1-4; a weak D match, TRBD1 (5 bases). The CDR3 totals 12 residues. Germline V lookup: CDR1 SNHLY, CDR2 FYNNEI. Trimming stripped 7 bases from V and 8 bases from J, with 11 bases between. CDR3 sequence (DNA): TGTGCCAGCACCCAGGGAGGGGAAAAACTGTTTTTT. Protein sequence: CASTQGGEKLFF.

The chain is built from TRBV6-5 and TRBJ2-3, with 7 bases matching TRBD2. Looked up from germline, CDR1 is MNHEY and CDR2 is SVGAGI. J gave up 2 bases and V 5 bases, and 4 bases lay outside the gene matches. The CDR3 sequence is 14 residues long. CDR3 bases: TGTGCCAGCAGTCGACTAGCAGACACAGATACGCAGTATTTT. The encoded protein is CASSRLADTDTQYF.

There are a few counts of this clone. The chain links TRBV6-2 or TRBV6-3 to TRBJ1-6; maybe TRBD1 (5 bases). This CDR3 region has 14 residues. Germline V gene data show CDR1 as MNHEY and CDR2 as SVGEGT. V lost 2 bases, J lost 10 bases, and 12 bases lay in between. The CDR3 DNA follows: TGTGCCAGCAGTTACGCCAGGGATCGGTCACCCCTCCACTTT. This encodes CASSYARDRSPLHF.

V is TRBV5-1 and J is TRBJ1-1, with 8 bases that match TRBD1. CDR1 is SGHRS and CDR2 is YFSETQ in the germline V gene. Trimming removed 4 bases from V and 1 base from J; junction bases left unmatched: 6. CDR3 size: 15 residues. CDR3: CASSQLGTGNTEAFF. DNA of the CDR3: TGCGCCAGCAGCCAATTAGGGACAGGGAACACTGAAGCTTTCTTT.

This clone was seen only once. The V call is TRBV5-1, the J call TRBJ2-5; TRBD2 matches 11 bases. V shed 2 bases and J 5 bases; nucleotides not matched to a gene: 8. Germline CDR1 SGHRS, CDR2 YFSETQ. The CDR3 has 16 amino acids. CDR3 DNA: TGCGCCAGCAGCTTAGCCGGGACTAGCGGACGGGAGACCCAGTACTTC. Protein: CASSLAGTSGRETQYF.

The chain combines TRBV2 with TRBJ2-7, with D perhaps matching TRBD2 (5 bases). The V end was cut by 2 bases, the J end by 1 base, with 12 bases between. CDR1 and CDR2 from the germline V gene are SNHLY and FYNNEI. This CDR3 is built from 15 residues. The CDR3 DNA sequence: TGTGCCAGCAGTGAAAAAGGGAGAGGGTCCTACGAGCAGTACTTC. Encoded protein: CASSEKGRGSYEQYF.

This clone was counted once. The chain is built from TRBV18 and TRBJ1-6; TRBD1 is a possible D gene (5 bases). Trimming removed 2 bases from V and 7 bases from J, with 15 bases in between. The CDR3 runs 16 residues. Germline values: CDR1 KGHSH, CDR2 LQKENI. CDR3 protein: CASSPGSQGNNSPLHF. DNA of the CDR3: TGTGCCAGCTCACCAGGGTCGCAGGGTAACAATTCACCCCTCCACTTT.

The V gene is TRBV11-2, the J gene TRBJ1-5; maybe TRBD1 (6 bases). Germline CDR1 SGHAT, CDR2 FQNNGV. V was clipped by 4 bases and J by 5 bases, with 15 bases between them. The CDR3 loop spans 15 amino acids. The CDR3 loop is CASSSPGEMDQPQHF. CDR3 coding DNA: TGTGCCAGCAGCTCCCCAGGGGAAATGGATCAGCCCCAGCATTTT.

This chain's CDR3 is CASSLAGGINEKLFF. CDR3 DNA sequence: TGTGCCAGCAGCTTAGCTGGGGGGATTAATGAAAAACTGTTTTTT. This chain uses TRBV11-2 with TRBJ1-4, with D possibly TRBD1 on 5 matching bases. Germline V CDR1 and CDR2: SGHAT, FQNNGV. Trimming cost V 1 base and J 4 bases, with 10 bases left between them. The CDR3 is 15 amino acids.

The CDR3 coding sequence is TGTGCCATCACTTCCATAGGGGAGGGCGAGCAGTACTTC. Protein: CAITSIGEGEQYF. V usage is TRBV10-3 and J usage is TRBJ2-7; 7 positions agree with TRBD2. The CDR3 is made up of 13 amino acids. The V segment lost 7 bases and the J segment 6 bases; nucleotides outside the gene matches: 9. Germline V gene data show CDR1 as ENHRY and CDR2 as SYGVKD.

This clone has just a few counts. The J gene is TRBJ2-5, the V gene TRBV6-1, with 10 bases fitting TRBD2. With 0 bases clipped from V and 4 bases from J, the junction kept 2 bases outside the gene matches. The CDR3 extends over 15 amino acids. Germline loops: CDR1 MNHNS, CDR2 SASEGT. The CDR3 region is CASSEAAGGVETQYF. Here the CDR3 DNA reads TGTGCCAGCAGTGAAGCAGCGGGAGGGGTAGAGACCCAGTACTTC.

The chain carries TRBV3-1 (or the pseudogene TRBV3-2) and TRBJ1-2; 7 positions match TRBD1. The CDR3 runs 13 residues. Germline assignment: CDR1 LGHDT and CDR2 YNNKEL (reference sequence). With V trimmed by 4 bases and J by 3 bases, 2 bases remained unmatched. This CDR3 reads CASSPGQYYGYTF. The CDR3 bases are TGTGCCAGCAGCCCGGGACAGTACTATGGCTACACCTTC.

The chain recombines TRBV4-3 with TRBJ1-1; 8 positions match TRBD1. The germline V gene has CDR1 LGHNA and CDR2 YSLEER. With V trimmed by 2 bases and J by 3 bases, 2 bases remained unmatched. There are 14 residues in the CDR3. The CDR3 DNA is TGCGCCAGCAGCCAACAGGGGGCGGACACTGAAGCTTTCTTT. This translates into CASSQQGADTEAFF.

The V and J genes are TRBV15 and TRBJ2-3, with TRBD2 matching over 8 bases. This CDR3 spans 16 amino acids. Germline V lookup: CDR1 LNHNV, CDR2 YYDKDF (reference sequence). V was pared by 0 bases and J by 4 bases, with 6 bases of the junction left unmatched. The CDR3 loop reads CATSRDNQLAADTQYF. CDR3 nucleotide sequence: TGTGCCACCAGCAGAGATAATCAACTAGCGGCAGATACGCAGTATTTT.